These T cell receptor beta chains were read from a single sample in a study of blood T cell repertoires in COVID-19. Data came from immunoSEQ multiplex PCR; TCRdb stores just in-frame clones and leaves some out. The sample lists fewer than 200,000 clones; 65% to 90% were seen once. Input material: peripheral blood. Receptors originate from a human donor in a cohort sampled during active COVID-19. CDR3s include the opening cysteine and the closing phenylalanine or tryptophan. D genes are given only for firm matches. Clone size is not always given. Where it is, it says once, few, many or a class for expanded clones.

- | TRBJ1-4 | - | TRBV6-5 | TGTGCCAGCCGAACGACTGAATATAATGAAAAACTGTTTTTT | CASRTTEYNEKLFF
- | TRBJ1-2 | TRBD1 | TRBV11-1 | TGTGCCAGCGGAGGACAGGGTGGCTACACCTTC | CASGGQGGYTF
- | TRBJ2-7 | TRBD1 | TRBV6-5 | TGTGCCAGCAGTCGGTCGGGACAGGGGAGTTACGAGCAGTACTTC | CASSRSGQGSYEQYF
- | TRBJ1-2 | TRBD1 | TRBV5-1 | TGCGCCAGCTCGGGACAGAGATATGGCTACACCTTC | CASSGQRYGYTF
- | TRBJ2-7 | - | TRBV27 | TGTGCCAGCAGTGCGGGACAGTCCTACGAGCAGTACTTC | CASSAGQSYEQYF
- | TRBJ2-7 | - | TRBV10-2 | TGCGCCAGCAGTGAGGTGGGACTTCTACTCGAGCAGTACTTC | CASSEVGLLLEQYF
- | TRBJ1-1 | TRBD1 | TRBV6-5 | TGTGCCAGCAGTTACGCAGGGACAGGCACTGAAGCTTTCTTT | CASSYAGTGTEAFF
once | TRBJ1-5 | TRBD1 | TRBV6-5 | TGTGCCAGCAGCCCCGTGGCAGGGGGATTTCAGCCCCAGCATTTT | CASSPVAGGFQPQHF
- | TRBJ1-6 | - | TRBV27 | TGTGCCAGCAGTTCCCAACAGGGCGGTAATTCACCCCTCCACTTT | CASSSQQGGNSPLHF
- | TRBJ2-1 | - | TRBV6-4 | TGTGCCAGCAGTGACGGTGGGGCAGAAAACTACAATGAGCAGTTCTTC | CASSDGGAENYNEQFF
- | TRBJ2-5 | - | TRBV25-1 | TGTGCCAGTTCTAGGATTGGAGAGACCCAGTACTTC | CASSRIGETQYF
once | TRBJ2-2 | TRBD2 | TRBV28 | TGTGCCAGCAGTTTGCCCGTGGGACTAGCGGGAGGGAGAGAGACCGGGGAGCTGTTTTTT | CASSLPVGLAGGRETGELFF
- | TRBJ2-7 | TRBD1 | TRBV2 | TGTGCCAGCAACGCCGGGACAGCCTACGAGCAGTACTTC | CASNAGTAYEQYF
once | TRBJ1-4 | - | TRBV11-2 | TGTGCCAGCAGCTCCCAGGGGCGCAATGAAAAACTGTTTTTT | CASSSQGRNEKLFF
- | TRBJ2-7 | TRBD2 | TRBV10-2 | TGCGCCAGCAGTCTACAGCGGGAGGGCTACGAGCAGTACTTC | CASSLQREGYEQYF
- | TRBJ1-5 | - | TRBV28 | TGTGCCAGCAGTTTATGGAGCGTGGCCACCGGAAGGTATAGCAATCAGCCCCAGCATTTT | CASSLWSVATGRYSNQPQHF
- | TRBJ2-1 | - | TRBV23-1 | TGCGCCAGCAGTCAATATCTGGGGCCGGACAATGAGCAGTTCTTC | CASSQYLGPDNEQFF
- | TRBJ1-1 | - | TRBV6-1 | TGTGCCAGCAGTGAAGCCCCCTTGGGCAGGGGCGGCACTGAAGCTTTCTTT | CASSEAPLGRGGTEAFF
- | TRBJ2-5 | - | TRBV25-1 | TGTGCCAGCAGTGTCGGGGAAGCGACGGAGACCCAGTACTTC | CASSVGEATETQYF
- | TRBJ2-7 | - | TRBV27 | TGTGCCAGCAGTAGCAGGGGGGACTCCTACGAGCAGTACTTC | CASSSRGDSYEQYF
- | TRBJ1-3 | TRBD1 | TRBV27 | TGTGCCAGCAGTTTAAGACAGGGGTTCGATGGAAACACCATATATTTT | CASSLRQGFDGNTIYF
- | TRBJ1-5 | TRBD1 | TRBV24-1 | TGTGCCACCAGTGAGTCGGGGACAGGCCACGGGCGCAATCAGCCCCAGCATTTT | CATSESGTGHGRNQPQHF
- | TRBJ2-1 | TRBD1 | TRBV10-2 | TGCGCCAGCAGCGGGCCGGGACAGGGCTACAATGAGCAGTTCTTC | CASSGPGQGYNEQFF
- | TRBJ2-1 | - | TRBV9 | TGTGCCAGCAGCTCGACAGTCGGGGGAGGTAGGAATGAGCAGTTCTTC | CASSSTVGGGRNEQFF
- | TRBJ2-2 | - | TRBV16 | TGTGCCAGCAGCGGCTCGATCGGGGAGCTGTTTTTT | CASSGSIGELFF
- | TRBJ1-1 | TRBD1 | TRBV24-1 | TGTGCCACCAGACAGGGGCCTGAAGCTTTCTTT | CATRQGPEAFF
- | TRBJ2-3 | TRBD2 | TRBV6-6 | TGTGCCAGCAGTTACTCGAGCGGGGCAGATACGCAGTATTTT | CASSYSSGADTQYF
once | TRBJ2-7 | - | TRBV3-1/TRBV3-2 | TGTGCCAGCAGCCGAGGAGGGGGGGATTACGAGCAGTACTTC | CASSRGGGDYEQYF
- | TRBJ1-2 | - | TRBV6-1 | TGTGCCAGCAGTGAAGGAGGTGGAAACTTCTTTAACTATGGCTACACCTTC | CASSEGGGNFFNYGYTF